The present T cell receptor (beta chain) was sequenced within a study of human T cells and chemical hapten exposure. What the library attached to individual cDNA molecules were unique molecular identifiers. TCRdb ran MiXCR on the RACE reads and lists one entry per CDR3 protein. The data show 150,000 to 200,000 distinct CDR3 sequences, with about 14% seen just once and around 1.7% held by the top ten. The time point here: patch test 1, 2 weeks after DPC sensitization. Sample treatment: therapeutic diphenylcyclopropenone sensitization with weekly scalp DPC. The CDR3 totals 15 residues. Trimming cost V 2 bases and J 8 bases; bases outside gene matches: 8. The germline V gene encodes CDR1 SGHRS and CDR2 YFSETQ. With regard to this clonotype: Its matching antigen is unknown.

Study-wide findings and caveats: Sensitizing with DPC caused no change in TCRs above 1 in 1000 frequency.

The sequence came from a woman aged 30 to 39 with alopecia areata. Some clones in this sample may be carry-over from other donors' samples. This chain links TRBV5-1 with TRBJ1-4; TRBD1 matches 8 bases. Source: whole blood, taken in connection with sensitization to the hapten diphenylcyclopropenone (DPC). This chain's CDR3 is CASSFGTGGKEKLFF. CDR3 sequence (DNA): TGCGCCAGCAGCTTTGGTACAGGGGGGAAGGAAAAACTGTTTTTT.